This entry concerns a single T cell receptor beta chain. As yet, its antigen is unknown. This sample was included in a study of post-analysis software for immune sequencing data. Study summary: Disease courses included relapsing-remitting, secondary progressive and progressive-relapsing multiple sclerosis.

Unique molecular identifiers had been added to the TCR beta cDNA libraries. Some 500,000 cDNA molecules were obtained per 1 to 10 million input T cells. Each CDR3 protein is one row after TCRdb ran MiXCR on the PCR reads. The table includes roughly 800,000 distinct CDR3 sequences, under 70% detected once. This CDR3 has 14 residues. The V end was cut by 6 bases, the J end by 2 bases, with 16 bases between. Germline CDR1 and CDR2: SQVTM and ANQGSEA. Whole-study findings and limits: A handful of TRBV segments were significantly more frequent in patients than in controls. TRBV5-6, TRBV5-1 and TRBV20-1 were among these segments. Normalized Chao1 diversity was significantly lower in multiple sclerosis patients than in controls. Co-batched samples clustered tightly together by F measure.

This chain joins TRBV29-1 and TRBJ2-5, with a possible D match to TRBD1 (5 bases). The receptor comes from a girl aged 5 to 17 with multiple sclerosis. The material sequenced was blood. CDR3 coding DNA: TGCAGCGTCCCTGTAGGGGCCTTACAAGAGACCCAGTACTTC. This translates into CSVPVGALQETQYF. The full variable domain, with the rest looked up from reference TRBV29-1 and TRBJ2-5, is SAVISQKPSRDICQRGTSLTIQCQVDSQVTMMFWYRQQPGQSLTLIATANQGSEATYESGFVIDKFPISRPNLTFSTLTVSNMSPEDSSIYLCSVPVGALQETQYFGPGTRLLVL.